This TCR beta chain was captured by sequencing in a study of T cell responses to AZD1222 COVID-19 vaccine. Sequencing was performed with immunoSEQ multiplex PCR; in TCRdb, only in-frame clones are kept and a portion is missing. The sample includes 95,000 to 110,000 clones, around nine tenths of them seen just once. As to this clone: Antigen: not known.

Study-level points and caveats: Targeting of unmutated variant regions was reportedly seen in nearly half of spike-specific TCRs. Spike-specific TCR breadth and depth went up after people got two AZD1222 doses.

Germline V gene sequence: CDR1 MDHEN, CDR2 SYDVKM. The CDR3 extends over 15 amino acids. V shed 6 bases and J shed 0 bases, with 12 bases lying between them. Specimen: peripheral blood, collected 28 days after the second dose of the MenACWY control vaccine. The clonotype comes from an adult who received the MenACWY meningococcal vaccine as a control. J is TRBJ1-5 and V is TRBV28; no firm D call. In DNA, the CDR3 is TGTGCCAGCAGACTGGACGGTCATAGCAATCAGCCCCAGCATTTT. This sequence encodes CASRLDGHSNQPQHF.